The source of this T cell receptor beta chain is a study of T-cell memory formation after mild COVID-19. Study as a whole: In these data, TCR clusters were largely donor specific. Whole-study findings and limits: Memory cells collected pre-infection included some clones that later responded, suggesting cross-reactive memory joined.

In the case of this clonotype: Its cognate antigen is unknown.

Researchers used 5'RACE with constant-segment primers to make TCR alpha and TCR beta cDNA libraries that carry sample barcodes and UMIs. TCRdb itself ran the 5' RACE reads through MiXCR, one entry per CDR3 protein. The data contain a few hundred thousand distinct CDR3 sequences, under 25% of them singletons. Sequencing used PBMCs or a T cell subset sorted from them (not recorded which). The TCR was taken from an adult woman who had mild COVID-19 (a few samples of this study predate the infection). Cell type and time point are not known.

CDR3 loop: CASSYGGTYEQYF. The CDR3 DNA reads as TGTGCCAGCAGTTATGGCGGGACCTACGAGCAGTACTTC. J is TRBJ2-7 and V is TRBV12-3 or TRBV12-4; maybe TRBD2 (6 bases). V lost 4 bases and J lost 2, with 9 bases in between. CDR3 length equals 13 residues.